The following is a T cell receptor beta chain sequence with its context. The antigen it recognizes is unknown. Base qualities were left out, and no much larger clone turns up one base away. The germline V gene (reference sequence) supplies CDR1 GTSNPN and CDR2 SVGIG. The junction shows trimming of 5 bases on V and 4 bases on J, plus 9 bases between the germline ends. Spanning cysteine to phenylalanine, the CDR3 consists of 12 amino acids. Just CDR3 DNA is preserved here, 36 bases in frame from base 1. This sample is part of a study of human T cells and chemical hapten exposure (dated by TCRdb to the early 2020s). Notes on the research overall: For sensitization, 2% DPC in acetone was applied to an approximately 2 cm by approximately 2 cm area of upper inner arm skin. Peripheral blood TCR repertoire changes were tracked in vivo in alopecia patients during primary and secondary sensitization to the hapten diphenylcyclopropenone (DPC). Throughout the study period of around 24 weeks, patients also received therapeutic DPC doses to the scalp every week. Blood samples were taken from patients before sensitization (week 0) and then at 2, 6 and about 24 weeks after DPC sensitization. The mostly female patient cohort included alopecia areata with under or over 50% scalp involvement, alopecia totalis and alopecia universalis. Patch testing was performed on the upper back with Finn chambers containing 0.01% DPC, and the patch tests were scored after 6 days according to International Contact Dermatitis Research Group standards. For TCR sequencing, blood came from twenty-nine alopecia patients at anywhere from one to four time points (pre-sensitization, 2, 6 and 24 weeks). Libraries were combined into a pool for sequencing, and differences in TCR yield between samples came mainly from small differences in library volumes within the pool.

Library preparation used RACE. Sequencing was carried out with a NextSeq 500. During library preparation, unique molecular identifiers were attached to individual cDNA molecules so that TCRs could be counted in a quantitative, reproducible way. From each blood RNA sample, both TCR alpha and TCR beta chains were sequenced. In the original analysis: Samples had a median of roughly 91,000 TCRs, with a range from about 23,224 to 700,000. The Decombinator software suite was used to annotate the V, J and CDR3 of the TCR reads. For the PS versus PT1 abundance plots, all samples were subsampled to the same number of TCRs (28,000). TCRs were defined as expanded if absent before sensitization and observed at least eight times at the 2-week time point. TCRdb passed the public sequencing reads through fastp at Q25 and MiXCR, retaining productive beta sequences. A single entry per CDR3 protein holds the most common genes and DNA from its merged rows. The V and J calls shown here were made by TCRdb, not taken from the authors' results. The sample table contains some 360,000 distinct CDR3 sequences; only one count was recorded for about 5.1% of them. 2.5% to 3% of the sample rests with the top ten.

What the study reported, not specific to this receptor: No change with DPC sensitization was found in the number of TCRs above 1 in 1000 frequency, and no evidence of global repertoire structure alterations was found. Alopecia, a presumed autoimmune disease, was present in all patients, so the immune response of the patients might differ from that of healthy individuals. A positive correlation was found between the number of PT1 expanded TCRs and patch test score, with significance reached at thresholds 8, 16 and 32 but not 4. Compared with pre-sensitization or healthy control sets, expanded TCRs formed significantly more large CDR3 similarity clusters, which is consistent with antigen-driven responses. After repeated subsampling, changes were observed in the strength of the expansion versus patch-test correlation and in the threshold at which the correlation became significant.

This specimen's time point label, per the study, means: pre-sensitization, week 0. Interpreted using the paper, the treatment or condition label stands for: therapeutic diphenylcyclopropenone sensitization with weekly scalp DPC. At every patch-test visit, the blood draw took place before the patch test was put on. Patients were eligible if aged 18 to 70, diagnosed with alopecia and judged suitable for DPC therapy, and pregnant patients were excluded. Total RNA was extracted from unfractionated whole blood collected in Tempus Blood RNA tubes. The receptor chain draws on TRBV30 and TRBJ1-5; the D gene cannot be named for sure. The TCR comes from a woman aged 45-65 years with alopecia areata. Some clones in this sample may be carry-over from other donors' samples. The specimen comprised whole blood, sampled in connection with sensitization to the hapten diphenylcyclopropenone (DPC). The DNA reads as follows: TGTGCCTGGGCTGTCGCGAATCAGCCCCAGCATTTT. Its coded protein is CAWAVANQPQHF.